This TCR beta chain comes out of a study of control samples from healthy donors and cancer patients. The germline V gene has CDR1 MNHNY and CDR2 SVGAGI (reference sequence). This CDR3 region has 13 residues. Germline trimming cut 5 bases from V and 8 bases from J; bases unmatched to any gene: 4. Profiled with immunoSEQ multiplex PCR; TCRdb holds only in-frame clones, not every one. The sample shows over 150,000 clones, 94% of them seen only once. The sequence came from a man aged 55 to 70 with colorectal cancer. The sample taken for sequencing was PBMCs. V gene TRBV6-6 combines with J gene TRBJ2-1; 9 bases are a match to TRBD1. For the CDR3, the DNA is TGTGCCAGCAGTAGGACAGGGGTTGATGAGCAGTTCTTC. This codes for CASSRTGVDEQFF.